This T cell receptor beta chain was identified in a study of response to subunit inactivated influenza vaccine. A single record per CDR3 protein comes from TCRdb applying MiXCR to the RT-PCR reads. There are about 800,000 distinct CDR3 sequences in the sample; roughly 20% occur only once, and about 10% lies in the top ten. The CDR3 spans 13 residues. The germline V gene has CDR1 MGHRA and CDR2 YSYEKL. Trimming cost V 0 bases and J 7 bases, with 6 bases left between them. General study findings and limits: Researchers suggested that each seasonal influenza vaccination recruits few new T cells.

The table lists this clonotype with a few counts. Its specificity is not known. The sequence was collected from a man aged 45-65 years who received an inactivated influenza vaccine. The V gene is TRBV4-1, the J gene TRBJ2-2; possible D gene TRBD2, 5 bases. The starting material was PBMCs from blood, obtained roughly 5 days after vaccination. The CDR3 here is CASSQESGGELFF. In DNA, the CDR3 is TGCGCCAGCAGCCAAGAGAGCGGCGGGGAGCTGTTTTTT.